Each of the 13 T cell receptor beta chains below was sequenced from the same sample in a study of siplizumab effects on memory and regulatory T cells. The method was immunoSEQ multiplex PCR; TCRdb's version includes in-frame clones alone and lacks a portion of them. The sample carries approximately 100,000 clones, 93% recorded once. The specimen was non-Treg CD4+ T cells sorted from blood. Every receptor here comes from a human donor in good health.

V gene TRBV20-1 combines with J gene TRBJ1-2; D ambiguous. Between the trimmed V and J ends, which lost 8 bases and 1 base, there was a span of 8 bases. CDR1 is DFQATT and CDR2 is SNEGSKA in the germline V gene (reference sequence). The CDR3 length is 11 residues. The CDR3 reads CSPGFNYGYTF. For the CDR3, the DNA is TGCAGTCCGGGATTTAACTATGGCTACACCTTC.

This chain joins TRBV11-3 and TRBJ2-1, with D perhaps TRBD1 (5 bases). Germline loops: CDR1 SGHNT, CDR2 YENEEA. CDR3 size: 12 residues. V shed 4 bases and J shed 8 bases, with 9 bases lying between them. The CDR3 reads CASSSDSDEQFF. In nucleotides, the CDR3 is TGTGCCAGCAGCTCAGACAGTGATGAGCAGTTCTTC.

To note about this clone: This specimen includes other DNA sequences encoding the same CDR3. This chain joins TRBV9 and TRBJ2-5; D call uncertain. The CDR3 is made up of 14 amino acids. Germline V CDR1 and CDR2: SGDLS, YYNGEE. Trimming took 1 base from V and 2 from J, leaving 9 bases between them. CDR3 residues: CASSVRTDQETQYF. The CDR3 DNA reads as TGTGCCAGCAGCGTAAGAACGGATCAAGAGACCCAGTACTTC.

The rearrangement links TRBV2 to TRBJ2-7; D might be TRBD1 or TRBD2, each matching 6 bases. This CDR3 has 16 amino acids. V lost 4 bases and J lost 0, with 16 bases in between. Germline V gene lookup returns CDR1 SNHLY and CDR2 FYNNEI. The CDR3 sequence is CASSGGAVIYSYEQYF. The CDR3 region has the DNA TGTGCCAGCAGTGGGGGGGCAGTTATTTACTCCTACGAGCAGTACTTC.

This sequence joins TRBV6-5 and TRBJ1-5, with unresolved D. The length of the CDR3 is 14 residues. Germline V gives CDR1 MNHEY, CDR2 SVGAGI. V lost 5 bases to trimming and J lost 4 bases, with 12 bases between them. CDR3 DNA sequence: TGTGCCAGCAGTCGCCCGGGCCCTAATCAGCCCCAGCATTTT. Its translation is CASSRPGPNQPQHF.

The V call is TRBV7-2, the J call TRBJ2-5, with no clear D. The germline V gene has CDR1 SGHTA and CDR2 FQGNSA. V lost 4 bases, J lost 3 bases, and 12 bases lay in between. The CDR3 sequence is 14 residues long. CDR3 region: CASSSRLREETQYF. The CDR3 bases are TGTGCCAGCAGCTCTCGTTTACGGGAAGAGACCCAGTACTTC.

The gene calls are TRBV13 and TRBJ2-3; TRBD2 agrees at 13 bases. CDR3 length equals 17 residues. Per the germline V gene, CDR1 is PRHDT and CDR2 is FYEKMQ (reference sequence). Losses at the gene ends were 0 bases for V and 4 bases for J; bases not matched to a gene: 4. DNA of the CDR3: TGTGCCAGCAGCTTAGGACTAGCGGGGGGGCGAGCAGATACGCAGTATTTT. Residues: CASSLGLAGGRADTQYF.

The rearrangement joins TRBV27 to TRBJ2-1; 16 nucleotides line up with TRBD2. The CDR3 runs to 19 residues. Germline CDR1 is MNHEY and CDR2 is SMNVEV (reference sequence). J lost 5 bases, V lost 6 bases, and 13 bases had no gene match. The CDR3 DNA sequence: TGTGCCAGCAGGGGCCGGGGACTAGCGGGGGGGCCCGTTAACAATGAGCAGTTCTTC. Translating gives CASRGRGLAGGPVNNEQFF.

This clone was picked up a small number of times. V is TRBV7-3 and J is TRBJ1-2, with a tentative D call TRBD1 (5 bases). V lost 6 bases to trimming and J lost 4 bases, with 12 bases between them. CDR1 is SGHTA, CDR2 FQGTGA, per germline. This CDR3 contains 13 residues. CDR3: CASSPDRTYGYTF. The DNA of the CDR3 is TGTGCCAGCAGTCCTGACAGAACCTATGGCTACACCTTC.

This sequence joins TRBV5-6 and TRBJ1-6, with 8 bases that match TRBD1. The J segment lost 2 bases and the V segment lost 3 bases, leaving 7 bases of the junction unmatched. Germline V gene sequence: CDR1 SGHDT, CDR2 YYEEEE. The CDR3 length is 17 residues. This CDR3 reads CASSSGQVFPYNSPLHF. The CDR3, as DNA: TGTGCCAGCAGCTCGGGACAGGTTTTCCCCTATAATTCACCCCTCCACTTT.

The chain combines TRBV6-6 with TRBJ2-2; 8 bases line up with TRBD2. The CDR3 contains 15 residues. Germline V gene sequence: CDR1 MNHNY, CDR2 SVGAGI (reference sequence). The V gene end was trimmed by 1 base and the J gene end by 6 bases; junction bases not matched to a gene: 4. The CDR3 coding sequence is TGTGCCAGCAGTTACTATGCGGGGGGTTCCGGGGAGCTGTTTTTT. This codes for CASSYYAGGSGELFF.

This clone was counted a single time. The chain has TRBV9 and TRBJ2-7; D is possibly TRBD2 (7 bases). Trimming shortened V by 4 bases and J by 4 bases, and 12 bases separated the two germline ends. CDR3 length equals 13 residues. The germline V gene has CDR1 SGDLS and CDR2 YYNGEE. In nucleotides, the CDR3 is TGTGCCAGCAGCCCAGGGGAGGGTTACGAGCAGTACTTC. Translation: CASSPGEGYEQYF.

The V and J genes are TRBV30 and TRBJ1-2; 7 bases fit TRBD1. Germline CDR1 reads GTSNPN; CDR2 reads SVGIG (reference sequence). Germline trimming cut 1 base from V and 5 bases from J; bases unmatched to any gene: 1. The length of the CDR3 is 12 residues. The CDR3 coding sequence is TGTGCCTGGAGTGAACAGGGGTATGGCTACACCTTC. The encoded protein is CAWSEQGYGYTF.